The source of this T cell receptor (beta chain) is a study of cytomegalovirus exposure and HLA in healthy donors. Study-level results: A later analysis found TCR association rates differed by HLA locus, highest for DRB1 and lowest for HLA-C. Prior analysis indicated that the majority of TCR beta V segments exhibited productivity approximately 87% or approximately 30% of the time. V- and J-gene trimming in TCR beta was tied to a missense DCLRE1C variant by an analysis performed later.

On this clone itself: Its target is not known.

Use of 60 Vbeta and 13 Jbeta primers characterized the PCR. Here immunoSEQ multiplex PCR was the method, and the copy in TCRdb shows in-frame clones only, minus some. The sample includes some 95,000 clones, under 75% of them seen just once. Though nominally healthy at sampling, donors likely had unrecorded immune exposures. The specimen sequenced was PBMCs. The TCR comes from a female donor in good health and CMV-seronegative.

The CDR3 sequence: CAISESGAGGSYTQYF. The CDR3 DNA is TGTGCCATCAGTGAGTCGGGAGCGGGGGGAAGTTATACGCAGTATTTT. The rearrangement joins TRBV10-3 to TRBJ2-3, with 9 nucleotides matching TRBD2. CDR1 and CDR2 (germline): ENHRY, SYGVKD. Trimming took 0 bases from V and 7 from J; bases not matched to a gene: 8. This CDR3 is 16 amino acids long.